These 13 T cell receptor beta chains were sequenced from one sample in a study of early T cells in non-severe SARS-CoV-2 infection. TCRdb called the 5' RACE reads again in MiXCR, with one record for every CDR3 protein. The table lists about 88,000 distinct CDR3 sequences, approximately 15% of them singletons. The material sequenced was whole blood. These receptor sequences come from an adult who was a healthcare worker with PCR-confirmed SARS-CoV-2 infection or an uninfected control (not recorded which).

This clonotype was counted only a few times. The chain has TRBV27 and TRBJ2-7; 15 bases agree with TRBD2. This CDR3 has 17 amino acids. Trimming at V came to 6 bases and at J to 7 bases, leaving 13 bases not matched to a gene. Germline CDR1 is MNHEY and CDR2 is SMNVEV (reference sequence). CDR3 residues: CASSPALGLAGGWEQYF. The DNA of the CDR3 is TGTGCCAGCAGCCCAGCGCTGGGACTAGCGGGAGGTTGGGAGCAGTACTTC.

This clonotype occurred a few times. The CDR3 spells CASSPFPAGGWYEQYF. In DNA form, the CDR3 reads TGTGCCAGCAGCCCCTTTCCGGCGGGAGGATGGTACGAGCAGTACTTC. The V and J genes are TRBV28 and TRBJ2-7; TRBD2 matches at 8 bases. V was pared by 6 bases and J by 4 bases, with 14 bases of the junction left unmatched. Germline V gene lookup returns CDR1 MDHEN and CDR2 SYDVKM. The CDR3 is made up of 16 amino acids. Complete variable domain (other parts from reference TRBV28 and TRBJ2-7): DVKVTQSSRYLVKRTGEKVFLECVQDMDHENMFWYRQDPGLGLRLIYFSYDVKMKEKGDIPEGYSVSREKKERFSLILESASTNQTSMYLCASSPFPAGGWYEQYFGPGTRLTVT.

The chain combines TRBV6-5 with TRBJ1-1; D is perhaps TRBD1 (5 bases). Trimming cost V 5 bases and J 1 base, with 11 bases left between them. Germline-derived CDR1 and CDR2 are MNHEY and SVGAGI. The length of the CDR3 is 14 residues. The CDR3 bases are TGTGCCAGCAGTCCCGGGGGTACGAACACTGAAGCTTTCTTT. This sequence encodes CASSPGGTNTEAFF.

The rearrangement uses TRBV5-1 and TRBJ2-7; D possibly uses TRBD1 or TRBD2 (5 bases each). In germline, CDR1 is SGHRS, CDR2 YFSETQ. The CDR3 totals 13 residues. V was clipped by 7 bases and J by 3 bases, with 14 bases between them. The CDR3 bases are TGCGCCAGCGGTAACCCAGGGAGCTACGAGCAGTACTTC. Protein sequence: CASGNPGSYEQYF.

This clonotype was detected a few times. The rearrangement uses TRBV4-3 and TRBJ1-1; D perhaps matches TRBD1 (5 bases). The CDR3 runs to 16 residues. In germline, CDR1 is LGHNA, CDR2 YSLEER. Trimming pared 0 bases from V and 5 bases from J, leaving 16 bases between. Here the CDR3 reads CASSQDMRGGRTEAFF. CDR3 DNA sequence: TGCGCCAGCAGCCAAGATATGAGGGGAGGAAGAACTGAAGCTTTCTTT.

The rearrangement joins TRBV7-3 to TRBJ1-2; 8 bases are shared with TRBD1. This CDR3 contains 14 residues. V shed 5 bases and J 7 bases; nucleotides not matched to a gene: 9. CDR1 and CDR2 (germline): SGHTA, FQGTGA. Here the CDR3 reads CASSPGQGVSGYTF. In nucleotides, the CDR3 is TGTGCCAGCAGCCCAGGACAGGGAGTTAGTGGCTACACCTTC.

This clonotype was observed at least ten times. This chain uses TRBV7-2 with TRBJ2-1, with TRBD2 matching over 14 bases. Germline V gene sequence: CDR1 SGHTA, CDR2 FQGNSA. With 4 bases clipped from V and 3 bases from J, the junction kept 14 bases outside the gene matches. The CDR3 has 20 residues. This chain's CDR3 is CASSSRPGTSGRVGYNEQFF. The CDR3 bases are TGTGCCAGCAGCTCCCGACCCGGGACTAGCGGGAGAGTGGGCTACAATGAGCAGTTCTTC.

This chain joins TRBV20-1 and TRBJ1-1; D not certain. The CDR3 consists of 16 residues. The germline V gene encodes CDR1 DFQATT and CDR2 SNEGSKA (reference sequence). Trimming stripped 6 bases from V and 0 bases from J, with 20 bases between. Here the CDR3 DNA reads TGCAGTGCCAGTCGAAGGGTCGGGCTGATGAACACTGAAGCTTTCTTT. It specifies CSASRRVGLMNTEAFF.

In this sample, this clonotype turned up a few times. The rearrangement uses TRBV4-1 and TRBJ2-5; TRBD2 aligns across 7 bases. CDR1 is MGHRA, CDR2 YSYEKL, per germline. After removal of 0 bases from V and 3 bases from J, the junction contained 7 bases not matched to a gene. This CDR3 comprises 16 residues. Here the CDR3 DNA reads TGCGCCAGCAGCCAAGATCGAGCGGGGAACAAAGAGACCCAGTACTTC. Translated: CASSQDRAGNKETQYF.

This clonotype was counted between two and nine times. The V and J genes are TRBV3-1 and TRBJ2-7, with D maybe TRBD2 (8 bases). The V end was cut by 6 bases, the J end by 7 bases, with 34 bases between. CDR1 and CDR2 (germline): LGHDT, YNNKEL (reference sequence). The CDR3 is made up of 19 amino acids. Here the CDR3 reads CASRSSGGVLAGPTGEQYF. CDR3 coding DNA: TGTGCCAGCAGGAGCTCAGGGGGAGTCCTAGCGGGCCCAACGGGGGAGCAGTACTTC.

The sample holds a few counts of this clonotype. The chain is built from TRBV24-1 and TRBJ2-2, with D uncertain. The CDR3 is made up of 13 amino acids. Trimming stripped 4 bases from V and 6 bases from J, with 8 bases between. The germline CDR1 and CDR2 sequences are KGHDR and SFDVKD. In DNA, the CDR3 is TGTGCCACCAGTGAAAGGTGGGCCGGGGAGCTGTTTTTT. Residues: CATSERWAGELFF.

This clonotype was seen many times. The chain joins TRBV7-3 to TRBJ2-1; D gene uncertain. Germline CDR1 is SGHTA and CDR2 is FQGTGA. CDR3 size: 17 residues. V lost 4 bases to trimming and J lost 4 bases, with 20 bases between them. CDR3 coding DNA: TGTGCCAGCAGCTCCTCTTCCTTGGTAGGATGGTACAATGAGCAGTTCTTC. Translation: CASSSSSLVGWYNEQFF.

Many counts were recorded for this clonotype. The CDR3 nucleotides read TGTGCCAGCAGCCTTACGGGACAGGGGTTCGAAAAACTGTTTTTT. Its translation is CASSLTGQGFEKLFF. The chain recombines TRBV5-6 with TRBJ1-4, with 10 bases identical to TRBD1. The CDR3 contains 15 residues. Germline V gene lookup returns CDR1 SGHDT and CDR2 YYEEEE. Trimming removed 4 bases from V and 8 bases from J; junction bases left unmatched: 8.